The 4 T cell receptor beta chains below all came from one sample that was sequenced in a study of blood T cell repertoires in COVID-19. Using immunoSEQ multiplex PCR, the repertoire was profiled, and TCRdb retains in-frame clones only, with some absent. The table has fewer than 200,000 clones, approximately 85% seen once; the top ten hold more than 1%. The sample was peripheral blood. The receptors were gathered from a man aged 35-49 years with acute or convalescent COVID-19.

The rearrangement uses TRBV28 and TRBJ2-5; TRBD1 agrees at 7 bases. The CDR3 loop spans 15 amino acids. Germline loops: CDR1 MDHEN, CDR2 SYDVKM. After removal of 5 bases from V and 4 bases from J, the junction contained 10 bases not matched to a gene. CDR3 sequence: CASSEVGGLSETQYF. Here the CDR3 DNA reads TGTGCCAGCAGTGAAGTAGGGGGCTTGTCAGAGACCCAGTACTTC.

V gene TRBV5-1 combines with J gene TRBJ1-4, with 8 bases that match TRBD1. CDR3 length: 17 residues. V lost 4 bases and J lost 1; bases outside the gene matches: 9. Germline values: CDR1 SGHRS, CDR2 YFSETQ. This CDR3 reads CASSPWTGRLTNEKLFF. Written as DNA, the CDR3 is TGCGCCAGCAGCCCCTGGACAGGGCGGTTAACTAATGAAAAACTGTTTTTT.

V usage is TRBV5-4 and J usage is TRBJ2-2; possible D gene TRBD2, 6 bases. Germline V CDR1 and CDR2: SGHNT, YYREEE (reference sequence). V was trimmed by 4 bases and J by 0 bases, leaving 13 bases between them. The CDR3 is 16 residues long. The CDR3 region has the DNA TGTGCCAGCAGCCCCGGGGGAGACCCGAACACCGGGGAGCTGTTTTTT. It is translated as CASSPGGDPNTGELFF. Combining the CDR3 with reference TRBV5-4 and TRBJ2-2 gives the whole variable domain ETGVTQSPTHLIKTRGQQVTLRCSSQSGHNTVSWYQQALGQGPQFIFQYYREEENGRGNFPPRFSGLQFPNYSSELNVNALELDDSALYLCASSPGGDPNTGELFFGEGSRLTVL.

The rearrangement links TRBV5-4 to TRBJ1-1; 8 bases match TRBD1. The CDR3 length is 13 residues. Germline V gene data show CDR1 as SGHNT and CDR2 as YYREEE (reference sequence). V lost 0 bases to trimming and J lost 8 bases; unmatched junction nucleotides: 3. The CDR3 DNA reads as TGTGCCAGCAGCTTGGGTCGGGACAGGGAAGCTTTCTTT. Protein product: CASSLGRDREAFF.